This T cell receptor (beta chain) comes out of a study of T cell changes during pregnancy in multiple sclerosis. CDR1 is SGDLS, CDR2 YYNGEE, per germline. The V end was cut by 1 base, the J end by 2 bases, with 4 bases between. This CDR3 contains 13 residues. TCRdb's table, derived via immunoSEQ multiplex PCR, lists solely in-frame clones and lacks some. The table shows tens of thousands of clones, with 85% to 95% occurring only once. The receptor's source is a female donor with multiple sclerosis, enrolled in a pregnancy study. The V and J genes are TRBV9 and TRBJ1-3; D is unclear. The sample here was CD4+ T cells from peripheral blood mononuclear cells, taken in the third trimester of pregnancy. CDR3 loop: CASSVLPGNTIYF. The CDR3 DNA reads TGTGCCAGCAGCGTACTACCTGGAAACACCATATATTTT.